These 17 T cell receptor beta chains were sequenced from one sample in a study of lymphopenia after photon versus proton radiotherapy. The protocol was immunoSEQ multiplex PCR, while the TCRdb copy is restricted to in-frame clones and leaves out a portion. The repertoire consists of roughly 150,000 clones, with approximately 90% occurring once and the leading ten covering roughly 4.7%. The sample consisted of peripheral blood, taken from a patient treated with photon-based radiotherapy. The receptors here all came from a man aged 45-60 years with gastric cancer.

About this clone itself: The same CDR3 also results from other DNA sequences found in this sample. The rearrangement uses TRBV2 and TRBJ2-1, with 9 bases aligning to TRBD2. Germline assignment: CDR1 SNHLY and CDR2 FYNNEI. The CDR3 length is 15 residues. Unmatched junction bases numbered 5, after V lost 6 bases and J lost 2 bases. The CDR3 DNA follows: TGTGCCAGCAGGGGGCTAGCGGGACCCTACAATGAGCAGTTCTTC. As protein: CASRGLAGPYNEQFF. The variable domain in full, completed from reference TRBV2 and TRBJ2-1, reads EPEVTQTPSHQVTQMGQEVILRCVPISNHLYFYWYRQILGQKVEFLVSFYNNEISEKSEIFDDQFSVERPDGSNFTLKIRSTKLEDSAMYFCASRGLAGPYNEQFFGPGTRLTVL.

This clone has just one count. J is TRBJ2-2 and V is TRBV27; 7 bases are shared with TRBD1. The trim removed 6 bases at V and 5 bases at J, leaving 9 bases unmatched. CDR1 and CDR2 from the germline V gene are MNHEY and SMNVEV (reference sequence). The CDR3 has 15 residues. This chain's CDR3 is CASRAGDRRTGELFF. CDR3 nucleotides: TGTGCCAGCAGAGCCGGGGACAGAAGAACCGGGGAGCTGTTTTTT.

The chain couples TRBV7-3 to TRBJ2-1; TRBD2 aligns across 9 bases. The length of the CDR3 is 15 residues. Germline lookup yields CDR1 SGHTA and CDR2 FQGTGA. The ends lost 2 bases at V and 7 bases at J; junction bases unmatched: 6. The CDR3 DNA reads TGTGCCAGCAGCTTAGGGCTAGCGGGACTGAATGAGCAGTTCTTC. It translates to CASSLGLAGLNEQFF.

The genes are TRBV4-1 and TRBJ2-1, with D possibly being TRBD1 or TRBD2 (5 bases each). V dropped 3 bases and J dropped 9 bases, with 12 bases sitting between them. This CDR3 contains 13 residues. Per germline, CDR1 MGHRA and CDR2 YSYEKL. Written as DNA, the CDR3 is TGCGCCAGCAGCCATGGGACGGTCAGTGAGCAGTTCTTC. Protein product: CASSHGTVSEQFF.

The chain couples TRBV5-1 to TRBJ1-1; weak D call: TRBD1 (5 bases). V gave up 3 bases and J gave up 0 bases, with 9 bases separating them. Germline assignment: CDR1 SGHRS and CDR2 YFSETQ. The CDR3 extends over 14 amino acids. DNA of the CDR3: TGCGCCAGCAGCTCCGACAGCATGAACACTGAAGCTTTCTTT. Its protein product is CASSSDSMNTEAFF.

The J gene is TRBJ2-1, the V gene TRBV5-1; the D gene is possibly TRBD2 (6 bases). Germline CDR1 and CDR2: SGHRS and YFSETQ. This CDR3 contains 14 residues. The V and J ends lost 0 bases and 5 bases respectively, with 9 bases between them. In DNA form, the CDR3 reads TGCGCCAGCAGCTTGGTAGCTAGCGACAATGAGCAGTTCTTC. This codes for CASSLVASDNEQFF.

The rearrangement links TRBV30 to TRBJ2-7; D gene uncertain. CDR3 length equals 12 residues. Trimming took 3 bases from V and 3 from J, leaving 9 bases between them. The V gene's germline CDR1 is GTSNPN and CDR2 SVGIG (reference sequence). The CDR3 DNA is TGTGCCTGGAGAGACACCTACTACGAGCAGTACTTC. It is translated as CAWRDTYYEQYF. Supplemented by reference TRBV30 and TRBJ2-7, the full variable domain reads SQTIHQWPATLVQPVGSPLSLECTVEGTSNPNLYWYRQAAGRGLQLLFYSVGIGQISSEVPQNLSASRPQDRQFILSSKKLLLSDSGFYLCAWRDTYYEQYFGPGTRLTVT.

The CDR3 DNA is TGTGCCAGCAATAGAGACAGAAGCACAGATACGCAGTATTTT. The encoded protein is CASNRDRSTDTQYF. The J gene is TRBJ2-3, the V gene TRBV7-2; TRBD1 is a possible D gene (5 bases). V shed 7 bases and J shed 0 bases, with 11 bases lying between them. Germline V CDR1 and CDR2: SGHTA, FQGNSA. The CDR3 contains 14 residues.

The chain recombines TRBV23-1 with TRBJ2-4; 8 positions agree with TRBD1. TRBV23-1 counts as an open reading frame of uncertain function. The CDR3 spans 14 residues. V was pared by 8 bases and J by 3 bases, with 6 bases of the junction left unmatched. Here the CDR3 reads CASGVQGGKNIQYF. In DNA, the CDR3 is TGCGCCAGCGGAGTACAGGGGGGCAAAAACATTCAGTACTTC.

The genes are TRBV5-6 and TRBJ2-7, with a possible D match to TRBD1 (7 bases). V gave up 6 bases and J gave up 7 bases, with 17 bases separating them. CDR3 length: 13 amino acids. The germline V gene has CDR1 SGHDT and CDR2 YYEEEE. Here the CDR3 reads CASTRPGGGEQYF. The DNA for the CDR3 is TGTGCCAGCACCCGACCAGGGGGAGGTGAGCAGTACTTC.

The V gene is TRBV7-3, the J gene TRBJ2-6; D gene ambiguous. CDR1 SGHTA and CDR2 FQGTGA come from the germline V gene. CDR3 length equals 15 residues. Trimming took off 8 bases at V and 0 bases at J, with 11 bases between the two ends. The CDR3 loop is CASGPGPSGANVLTF. DNA for the CDR3: TGTGCCAGCGGCCCAGGCCCCTCTGGGGCCAACGTCCTGACTTTC.

In its sample, this clone was seen once. This chain uses TRBV29-1 with TRBJ2-2, with unresolved D. CDR3 length: 14 amino acids. Trimming cost V 4 bases and J 4 bases, with 13 bases left between them. Germline V gene data show CDR1 as SQVTM and CDR2 as ANQGSEA. The CDR3 coding sequence is TGCAGCGTTGCTGGTCTATCCCCCACCGGGGAGCTGTTTTTT. Amino acids: CSVAGLSPTGELFF.

The rearrangement uses TRBV7-9 and TRBJ1-1, with TRBD1 matching over 8 bases. Per the germline V gene, CDR1 is SEHNR and CDR2 is FQNEAQ (reference sequence). V dropped 5 bases and J dropped 8; count of bases not matched to a gene: 7. CDR3 length: 13 amino acids. The CDR3 here is CASSPDRAAEAFF. The CDR3 DNA reads TGTGCCAGCAGCCCGGACAGGGCCGCCGAAGCTTTCTTT.

This clone showed up just once. The chain joins TRBV5-4 to TRBJ2-7; the match to TRBD1 covers 7 bases. CDR3 length: 14 amino acids. The trim removed 4 bases at V and 2 bases at J, leaving 6 bases unmatched. Germline loops: CDR1 SGHNT, CDR2 YYREEE (reference sequence). CDR3 amino acids: CASSRTGTTYEQYF. In DNA form, the CDR3 reads TGTGCCAGCAGCAGGACAGGCACCACCTACGAGCAGTACTTC.

V and J are TRBV5-1 and TRBJ2-1, with 8 bases identical to TRBD1. CDR1 and CDR2 from the germline V gene are SGHRS and YFSETQ. Trimming at V came to 5 bases and at J to 0 bases, leaving 7 bases not matched to a gene. The CDR3 totals 16 residues. The CDR3 DNA sequence: TGCGCCAGCAGTCAGGTGGACAGGGTCTCCTACAATGAGCAGTTCTTC. Its protein is CASSQVDRVSYNEQFF.

The chain links TRBV11-2 to TRBJ2-2, with D maybe TRBD2 (6 bases). Germline-derived CDR1 and CDR2 are SGHAT and FQNNGV. The V and J ends lost 3 bases and 6 bases respectively, with 17 bases between them. The CDR3 consists of 16 residues. The CDR3 loop is CASSFVPGLKAGELFF. The CDR3 DNA sequence: TGTGCCAGCAGCTTCGTCCCGGGACTTAAGGCCGGGGAGCTGTTTTTT.

This rearrangement joins TRBV5-4 to TRBJ1-2, with 9 bases that match TRBD1. The ends lost 1 base at V and 8 bases at J; junction bases unmatched: 12. The V gene's germline CDR1 is SGHNT and CDR2 YYREEE (reference sequence). This CDR3 is built from 16 residues. CDR3 residues: CASSLRGQGNRRGYTF. CDR3 coding DNA: TGTGCCAGCAGCTTGCGGGGACAGGGTAACAGGAGGGGCTACACCTTC.